Following are 9 T cell receptor beta chains from one sample sequenced in a study of CD8 T cells in Susac syndrome. A quantity of 0.5 to 1 ug RNA underwent reverse transcription using random hexamers. TCRdb recomputed calls from the immunoSEQ multiplex PCR reads with MiXCR, one row per CDR3 protein. The table has 130,000 or so distinct CDR3 sequences, around 96% seen once. The specimen was CD4+ T cells from PBMCs. The receptors here all came from a human donor with multiple sclerosis.

J is TRBJ2-1 and V is TRBV7-2; 9 nucleotides agree with TRBD1. The CDR3 is made up of 13 amino acids. The V and J ends lost 5 bases and 10 bases, in that order; junction bases with no gene match: 6. Looked up from germline, CDR1 is SGHTA and CDR2 is FQGNSA. CDR3 coding DNA: TGTGCCAGCAGCCGGACAGGGGTGGGGGAGCAGTTCTTC. The encoded protein is CASSRTGVGEQFF. Combining the CDR3 with reference TRBV7-2 and TRBJ2-1 gives the whole variable domain GAGVSQSPSNKVTEKGKDVELRCDPISGHTALYWYRQSLGQGLEFLIYFQGNSAPDKSGLPSDRFSAERTGGSVSTLTIQRTQQEDSAVYLCASSRTGVGEQFFGPGTRLTVL.

This chain connects TRBV29-1 to TRBJ2-7, with D possibly being TRBD2 (7 bases). From germline, CDR1 is SQVTM and CDR2 ANQGSEA. The V gene lost 5 bases and the J gene lost 2 bases, with 10 bases spanning the gap. This CDR3 is built from 12 residues. CDR3 in DNA: TGCAGCGTTAGAGGGGGGGCCTACGAGCAGTACTTC. It yields the protein CSVRGGAYEQYF.

This chain joins TRBV28 and TRBJ2-1, with D perhaps assigned TRBD1 or TRBD2 (5 bases each). Per germline, CDR1 MDHEN and CDR2 SYDVKM. This CDR3 spans 15 amino acids. The V end lost 5 bases, the J end lost 4 bases, and 15 bases lay between the germline ends. The CDR3 DNA reads as TGTGCCAGCAGTGGTTCGAGGGGCGGATACAATGAGCAGTTCTTC. Its translation is CASSGSRGGYNEQFF.

V and J are TRBV6-6 and TRBJ2-5; either TRBD1 or TRBD2 may supply D (5 bases each). The germline V gene encodes CDR1 MNHNY and CDR2 SVGAGI (reference sequence). CDR3 length: 13 residues. The V and J ends lost 11 bases and 5 bases respectively, with 18 bases between them. The CDR3 DNA reads TGTGCCTCCTTCTCGAGGGGCTGGGAGACCCAGTACTTC. This codes for CASFSRGWETQYF.

The gene calls are TRBV3-1 and TRBJ1-5; D is possibly TRBD1 (5 bases). This CDR3 comprises 15 residues. The germline V gene encodes CDR1 LGHDT and CDR2 YNNKEL (reference sequence). V lost 1 base and J lost 4, with 11 bases in between. The CDR3 is CASSQGGEGNQPQHF. The DNA of the CDR3 is TGTGCCAGCAGCCAAGGGGGGGAGGGGAATCAGCCCCAGCATTTT.

The chain links TRBV3-1 to TRBJ2-3, with 10 bases matching TRBD2. V lost 3 bases and J lost 2; bases outside the gene matches: 8. This CDR3 has 17 residues. Germline lookup yields CDR1 LGHDT and CDR2 YNNKEL (reference sequence). The CDR3 sequence is CASSHLSLAGSTDTQYF. Here the CDR3 DNA reads TGTGCCAGCAGCCACTTATCACTAGCGGGGTCCACAGATACGCAGTATTTT.

The chain is built from TRBV2 and TRBJ1-1; D not certain. Germline CDR1 SNHLY, CDR2 FYNNEI. The CDR3 contains 15 residues. The V end lost 3 bases, the J end lost 5 bases, and 16 bases lay between the germline ends. The CDR3 region is CASSDWVGPKTEAFF. The CDR3 bases are TGTGCCAGCAGTGATTGGGTAGGACCCAAAACTGAAGCTTTCTTT.

The rearrangement uses TRBV28 and TRBJ2-7, with D hard to call. V was trimmed by 8 bases and J by 5 bases, leaving 10 bases between them. The germline gives CDR1 MDHEN, CDR2 SYDVKM. The CDR3 has 11 residues. The CDR3 region has the DNA TGTGCCAGCCCTTCCAGAAACGAGCAGTACTTC. Translated: CASPSRNEQYF.

This clonotype was seen only once. V is TRBV4-3 and J is TRBJ1-2; D remains ambiguous. This CDR3 is built from 13 residues. Deletions cut 0 bases from V and 5 bases from J, with 7 bases between. Germline assignment: CDR1 LGHNA and CDR2 YSLEER. This CDR3 reads CASSQDAVYGYTF. The CDR3 DNA reads as TGCGCCAGCAGCCAAGACGCGGTGTATGGCTACACCTTC.